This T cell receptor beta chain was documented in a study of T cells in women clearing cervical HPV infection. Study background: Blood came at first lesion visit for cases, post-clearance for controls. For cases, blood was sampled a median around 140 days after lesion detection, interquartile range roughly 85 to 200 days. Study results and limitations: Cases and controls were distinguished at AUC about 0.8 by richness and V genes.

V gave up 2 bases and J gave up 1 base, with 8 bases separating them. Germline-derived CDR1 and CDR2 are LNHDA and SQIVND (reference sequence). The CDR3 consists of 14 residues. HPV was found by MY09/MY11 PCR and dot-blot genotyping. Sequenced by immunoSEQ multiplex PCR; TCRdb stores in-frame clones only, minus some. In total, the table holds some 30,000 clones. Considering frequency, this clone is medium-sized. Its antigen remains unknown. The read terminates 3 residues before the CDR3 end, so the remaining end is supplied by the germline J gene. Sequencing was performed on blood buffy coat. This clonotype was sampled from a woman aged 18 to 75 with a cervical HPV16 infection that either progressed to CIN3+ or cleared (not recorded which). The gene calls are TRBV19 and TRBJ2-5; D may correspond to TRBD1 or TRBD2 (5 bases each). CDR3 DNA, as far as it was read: TGTGCCAGTAGTATAACAGGAGGCCAAGAGACC. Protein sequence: CASSITGGQET. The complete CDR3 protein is CASSITGGQETQYF.